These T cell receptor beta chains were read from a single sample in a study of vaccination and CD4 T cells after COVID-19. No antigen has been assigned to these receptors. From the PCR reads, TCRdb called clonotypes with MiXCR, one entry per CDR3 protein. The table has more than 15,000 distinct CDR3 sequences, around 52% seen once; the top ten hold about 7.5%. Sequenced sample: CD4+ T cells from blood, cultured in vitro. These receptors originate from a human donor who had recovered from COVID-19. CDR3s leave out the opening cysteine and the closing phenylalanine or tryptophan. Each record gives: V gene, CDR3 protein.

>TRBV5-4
ASSLGSGSQETQY
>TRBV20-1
SARADAGAPRQPQH
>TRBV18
ASSPPGSASSTDTQY
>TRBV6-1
ASSEAGRWENQPQH
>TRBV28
ASSASYGYT
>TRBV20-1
SARARVSPRQYEQY
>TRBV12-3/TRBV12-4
ASGGVNQPQH
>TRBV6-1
ASSETTSGSKQY
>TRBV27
ASLGVRGWNTEAF
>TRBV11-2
ASSLSGGRGETQY
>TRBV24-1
ATSDWGVPQH
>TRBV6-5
ASSFGQPNTEAF
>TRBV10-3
AISDFYTGSSSGANVLT
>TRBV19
ASSADRSYGYT
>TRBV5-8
ASSSDWNTEAF
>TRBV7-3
ASSSGRGGGDTQY
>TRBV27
ATRLAEPYEQY
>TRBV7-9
ASSLANRGSPLH
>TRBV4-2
ASSQGDFQRYEQY
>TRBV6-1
ASTGRPGGGGKNTEAF
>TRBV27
ASSLRGAANTEAF
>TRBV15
ATSRDKQWGYT
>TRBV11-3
ASSLEGDSGRVNEQF
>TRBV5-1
ASSRAAGAVETQY
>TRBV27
ASSLATRSEQY
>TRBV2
ASSDRGRGDQPQH
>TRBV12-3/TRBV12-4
ASSLAGGTMQPQH
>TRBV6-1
ASSHLSPLH
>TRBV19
ASSIGGGGSNQPQH
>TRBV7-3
ASSPFGGETEAF
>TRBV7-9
ASSPREGNYGYT
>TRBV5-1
ASSRTGLDRAEAF
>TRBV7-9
ASSLERDGLH
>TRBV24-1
ATSEGTVLRDKNTGELF
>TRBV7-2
ASSLVQGDTQY
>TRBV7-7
ASSPGTSGWETQY
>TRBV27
ASSPIGTGADYSNQPQH
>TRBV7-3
ASSSGLAGGSDTQY
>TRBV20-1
SADTGRSTDTQY
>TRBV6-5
ASSYSGNYGYT
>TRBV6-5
ASSYSGQGLTEAF